This passage covers 28 T cell receptor beta chains from one sample sequenced in a study of shared clonotypes between healthy human individuals. TCRdb's copy holds only in-frame clones and misses some; the assay was immunoSEQ multiplex PCR. The repertoire holds about 590,000 clones, with around 95% as singletons. Naive CD8 isolation took CD45RO-negative cells positively selected for CCR7 and excluded terminally differentiated effector memory CD45RA+ cells. Sequenced sample: naive CD8+ T cells sorted from blood. The receptors come from a woman under 40 in good health.

The chain combines TRBV28 with TRBJ1-2; 8 bases match TRBD1. This CDR3 is 14 amino acids long. V was pared by 6 bases and J by 2 bases, with 5 bases of the junction left unmatched. Germline CDR1 is MDHEN and CDR2 is SYDVKM. The CDR3 protein is CASSRQGMNYGYTF. The CDR3 nucleotides are TGTGCCAGCAGCAGACAGGGGATGAACTATGGCTACACCTTC.

This chain connects TRBV2 to TRBJ1-4; possibly TRBD1 for D (6 bases). V gave up 4 bases and J gave up 6 bases, with 15 bases separating them. The CDR3 is 15 residues long. Germline lookup yields CDR1 SNHLY and CDR2 FYNNEI. CDR3 nucleotides: TGTGCCAGCAGTGGTACAGGGAAGAGGGATGAAAAACTGTTTTTT. It codes for CASSGTGKRDEKLFF. Based on the CDR3 plus reference TRBV2 and TRBJ1-4, the full variable domain is EPEVTQTPSHQVTQMGQEVILRCVPISNHLYFYWYRQILGQKVEFLVSFYNNEISEKSEIFDDQFSVERPDGSNFTLKIRSTKLEDSAMYFCASSGTGKRDEKLFFGSGTQLSVL.

This chain uses TRBV6-1 with TRBJ1-2; TRBD1 aligns across 7 bases. V lost 7 bases to trimming and J lost 6 bases; unmatched junction nucleotides: 5. Germline CDR1 is MNHNS and CDR2 is SASEGT. The CDR3 has 12 residues. CDR3 bases: TGTGCCAGCAAGACAGGGTGGGATGGCTACACCTTC. Translating it yields CASKTGWDGYTF.

The V and J genes are TRBV4-1 and TRBJ2-7; the D is unclear. This CDR3 is built from 15 residues. Germline V lookup: CDR1 MGHRA, CDR2 YSYEKL. Trimming cost V 2 bases and J 2 bases, with 13 bases left between them. The CDR3 sequence: CASSQQVGVPYEQYF. For the CDR3, the DNA is TGCGCCAGCAGCCAACAGGTTGGGGTTCCCTACGAGCAGTACTTC.

The chain couples TRBV27 to TRBJ2-7; unclear D gene. The germline V gene has CDR1 MNHEY and CDR2 SMNVEV (reference sequence). V dropped 2 bases and J dropped 5 bases, with 13 bases sitting between them. The CDR3 sequence is 14 residues long. The CDR3 sequence: CASSLMAGIHEQYF. The CDR3 DNA reads TGTGCCAGCAGTTTAATGGCAGGCATCCACGAGCAGTACTTC.

The chain carries TRBV27 and TRBJ2-5; TRBD1 matches at 10 bases. The tail of the sequence fits TRBJ2-7 better, so the J call may be wrong. CDR3 length: 14 amino acids. CDR1 and CDR2 (germline): MNHEY, SMNVEV (reference sequence). CDR3 in amino acids: CASSSRQGAGEQYF. The CDR3 DNA reads TGTGCCAGCAGTTCCCGACAGGGGGCTGGCGAGCAGTACTTC.

CDR3 residues: CASSYRDRGPVGTEAFF. The CDR3 DNA reads as TGCGCCAGCAGCTACCGGGACAGGGGGCCAGTAGGCACTGAAGCTTTCTTT. The chain joins TRBV5-1 to TRBJ1-1; TRBD1 matches at 12 bases. V was pared by 3 bases and J by 4 bases, with 10 bases of the junction left unmatched. The CDR3 is 17 residues long. Germline CDR1 SGHRS, CDR2 YFSETQ. Full variable domain (remainder filled in from reference TRBV5-1 and TRBJ1-1): KAGVTQTPRYLIKTRGQQVTLSCSPISGHRSVSWYQQTPGQGLQFLFEYFSETQRNKGNFPGRFSGRQFSNSRSEMNVSTLELGDSALYLCASSYRDRGPVGTEAFFGQGTRLTVV.

The chain couples TRBV9 to TRBJ2-7; D gene uncertain. The CDR3 has 13 amino acids. Germline V gene lookup returns CDR1 SGDLS and CDR2 YYNGEE. Trimming stripped 0 bases from V and 6 bases from J, with 10 bases between. CDR3 amino acids: CASSVATRSEQYF. Written as DNA, the CDR3 is TGTGCCAGCAGCGTAGCGACAAGATCCGAGCAGTACTTC.

The chain has TRBV2 and TRBJ2-5; D is possibly TRBD2 (5 bases). The length of the CDR3 is 12 residues. The germline V gene has CDR1 SNHLY and CDR2 FYNNEI. Trimming removed 9 bases at V and 4 bases at J, with 12 bases between. CDR3 bases: TGTGCCAGTCAGCACGGAGGAGAGACCCAGTACTTC. It translates to CASQHGGETQYF. The variable domain in full, completed from reference TRBV2 and TRBJ2-5, reads EPEVTQTPSHQVTQMGQEVILRCVPISNHLYFYWYRQILGQKVEFLVSFYNNEISEKSEIFDDQFSVERPDGSNFTLKIRSTKLEDSAMYFCASQHGGETQYFGPGTRLLVL.

A few counts support this clone. The chain recombines TRBV5-6 with TRBJ1-5; D is ambiguous. V was trimmed by 4 bases and J by 0 bases, leaving 5 bases between them. Germline assignment: CDR1 SGHDT and CDR2 YYEEEE. The CDR3 has 13 residues. The CDR3 here is CASSEGSNQPQHF. CDR3 coding DNA: TGTGCCAGCAGCGAAGGTAGCAATCAGCCCCAGCATTTT. The variable domain in full, completed from reference TRBV5-6 and TRBJ1-5, reads DAGVTQSPTHLIKTRGQQVTLRCSPKSGHDTVSWYQQALGQGPQFIFQYYEEEERQRGNFPDRFSGHQFPNYSSELNVNALLLGDSALYLCASSEGSNQPQHFGDGTRLSIL.

This chain uses TRBV27 with TRBJ1-5; 9 bases are a match to TRBD1. The CDR3 is made up of 15 amino acids. The trim removed 4 bases at V and 7 bases at J, leaving 8 bases unmatched. Germline V CDR1 and CDR2: MNHEY, SMNVEV (reference sequence). The CDR3 here is CASSSRGQGHQPQHF. The CDR3 coding sequence is TGTGCCAGCAGTTCCCGGGGACAGGGCCACCAGCCCCAGCATTTT.

V gene TRBV7-6 combines with J gene TRBJ2-1; D not certain. The germline gives CDR1 SGHVS, CDR2 FNYEAQ. The CDR3 is 15 residues long. Trimming removed 5 bases from V and 5 bases from J, with 16 bases in between. CDR3 bases: TGTGCCAGCAGCCGCCGGCTCCCTCCGGACAATGAGCAGTTCTTC. This codes for CASSRRLPPDNEQFF.

The sample holds a few counts of this clone. Other DNA variants within this sample encode the same CDR3. The chain carries TRBV7-9 and TRBJ2-7, with D perhaps TRBD1 (5 bases). Germline loops: CDR1 SEHNR, CDR2 FQNEAQ (reference sequence). Trimming left V 5 bases short and J 2 bases short, with 7 bases between. This CDR3 is 12 amino acids long. In nucleotides, the CDR3 is TGTGCCAGCAGCCCAGGGACCTACGAGCAGTACTTC. Amino acids: CASSPGTYEQYF. Supplemented by reference TRBV7-9 and TRBJ2-7, the full variable domain reads DTGVSQNPRHKITKRGQNVTFRCDPISEHNRLYWYRQTLGQGPEFLTYFQNEAQLEKSRLLSDRFSAERPKGSFSTLEIQRTEQGDSAMYLCASSPGTYEQYFGPGTRLTVT.

V and J are TRBV10-3 and TRBJ1-1; tentative D call: TRBD1 (5 bases). The V end was cut by 2 bases, the J end by 3 bases, with 16 bases between. Germline-derived CDR1 and CDR2 are ENHRY and SYGVKD. This CDR3 has 16 residues. The CDR3 DNA sequence: TGTGCCATCAGTGAGCGGGTCAGGGAGCAGGACACTGAAGCTTTCTTT. Translation: CAISERVREQDTEAFF.

This chain connects TRBV11-2 to TRBJ1-4; perhaps TRBD1 as D (6 bases). Germline V gene lookup returns CDR1 SGHAT and CDR2 FQNNGV. V lost 7 bases, J lost 7 bases, and 13 bases lay in between. This CDR3 is built from 13 residues. CDR3 residues: CASNQGRGEKLFF. In nucleotides, the CDR3 is TGTGCCAGCAACCAGGGGCGAGGTGAAAAACTGTTTTTT.

The chain carries TRBV7-8 and TRBJ2-7; D possibly corresponds to TRBD2 (7 bases). Between the trimmed V and J ends, which lost 5 bases and 4 bases, there was a span of 27 bases. The CDR3 loop spans 18 amino acids. The germline V gene encodes CDR1 SGHVS and CDR2 FQNEAQ. CDR3 sequence: CASSPALGGTGQGYEQYF. For the CDR3, the DNA is TGTGCCAGCAGCCCAGCCCTGGGGGGGACGGGACAAGGGTACGAGCAGTACTTC.

CDR3 amino acids: CASSFGTPDTQYF. Written as DNA, the CDR3 is TGTGCCAGCAGCTTTGGCACTCCTGATACGCAGTATTTT. The chain has TRBV7-9 and TRBJ2-3; D is undetermined. Trimming removed 3 bases from V and 6 bases from J, with 10 bases in between. The V gene's germline CDR1 is SEHNR and CDR2 FQNEAQ (reference sequence). The CDR3 covers 13 residues. Filled out from reference TRBV7-9 and TRBJ2-3, the complete variable domain reads DTGVSQNPRHKITKRGQNVTFRCDPISEHNRLYWYRQTLGQGPEFLTYFQNEAQLEKSRLLSDRFSAERPKGSFSTLEIQRTEQGDSAMYLCASSFGTPDTQYFGPGTRLTVL.

The V gene is TRBV4-1, the J gene TRBJ2-2; D ambiguous. The CDR3 runs 12 residues. Germline CDR1 reads MGHRA; CDR2 reads YSYEKL. Deletions cut 2 bases from V and 7 bases from J, with 5 bases between. The CDR3 spells CASSQLVGELFF. The CDR3 nucleotides read TGCGCCAGCAGCCAACTCGTCGGGGAGCTGTTTTTT.

The J gene is TRBJ2-7, the V gene TRBV6-5; D call uncertain. V lost 6 bases, J lost 2 bases, and 14 bases lay in between. The CDR3 covers 14 residues. Germline V CDR1 and CDR2: MNHEY, SVGAGI. The CDR3 DNA follows: TGTGCCAGCAGACTGCTACAGAGCGCCTACGAGCAGTACTTC. This translates into CASRLLQSAYEQYF.

The genes are TRBV2 and TRBJ1-1, with a tentative D call TRBD1 (5 bases). Germline V gives CDR1 SNHLY, CDR2 FYNNEI. CDR3 size: 17 residues. The germline V and J ends were trimmed by 1 base and 0 bases, with 15 bases remaining between them. In DNA form, the CDR3 reads TGTGCCAGCAGTGAAGTAATACAAGGGACGGTGAACACTGAAGCTTTCTTT. It yields the protein CASSEVIQGTVNTEAFF.

This rearrangement joins TRBV27 to TRBJ2-7; 9 bases agree with TRBD2. The V gene end was trimmed by 6 bases and the J gene end by 0 bases; junction bases not matched to a gene: 9. Germline V lookup: CDR1 MNHEY, CDR2 SMNVEV (reference sequence). The CDR3 runs to 16 residues. The chain's CDR3 is CASSNVRREGSYEQYF. As DNA, the CDR3 is TGTGCCAGCAGCAACGTTAGGCGGGAGGGCTCCTACGAGCAGTACTTC.

This chain uses TRBV7-9 with TRBJ2-3; 14 nucleotides line up with TRBD2. The CDR3 runs 17 residues. V dropped 5 bases and J dropped 4; count of bases not matched to a gene: 8. CDR1 and CDR2 (germline): SEHNR, FQNEAQ (reference sequence). The CDR3 DNA reads TGTGCCAGCAGCCGCGGTCCGGGACTAGCGGGAGCAGATACGCAGTATTTT. Protein sequence: CASSRGPGLAGADTQYF. The full variable domain, with the rest looked up from reference TRBV7-9 and TRBJ2-3, is DTGVSQNPRHKITKRGQNVTFRCDPISEHNRLYWYRQTLGQGPEFLTYFQNEAQLEKSRLLSDRFSAERPKGSFSTLEIQRTEQGDSAMYLCASSRGPGLAGADTQYFGPGTRLTVL.

The rearrangement uses TRBV7-3 and TRBJ2-2; D not resolved. Trimming removed 10 bases at V and 2 bases at J, with 11 bases between. The germline V gene encodes CDR1 SGHTA and CDR2 FQGTGA. The CDR3 extends over 13 amino acids. CDR3 in amino acids: CATADGNTGELFF. CDR3 nucleotides: TGTGCCACCGCGGACGGAAACACCGGGGAGCTGTTTTTT.

The rearrangement joins TRBV27 to TRBJ2-6; the match to TRBD1 covers 9 bases. The CDR3 covers 16 residues. Germline values: CDR1 MNHEY, CDR2 SMNVEV (reference sequence). V gave up 4 bases and J gave up 2 bases; unmatched junction bases: 3. The CDR3 sequence is CASSSRQGAGANVLTF. In DNA, the CDR3 is TGTGCCAGCAGTTCCCGACAGGGGGCTGGGGCCAACGTCCTGACTTTC.

This chain uses TRBV2 with TRBJ2-1; the match to TRBD1 covers 9 bases. With V trimmed by 6 bases and J by 10 bases, 19 bases remained unmatched. Germline-derived CDR1 and CDR2 are SNHLY and FYNNEI. CDR3 length equals 17 residues. The CDR3 region is CASRLGMGTGMYYEQFF. DNA for the CDR3: TGTGCCAGCAGACTCGGAATGGGGACAGGGATGTATTACGAGCAGTTCTTC.

The V call is TRBV9, the J call TRBJ1-1; 10 bases fit TRBD1. From germline, CDR1 is SGDLS and CDR2 YYNGEE. This CDR3 is built from 16 residues. The trim removed 2 bases at V and 0 bases at J, leaving 4 bases unmatched. The chain's CDR3 is CASSVGDRGLNTEAFF. In DNA, the CDR3 is TGTGCCAGCAGCGTTGGGGACAGGGGCCTGAACACTGAAGCTTTCTTT. The variable domain in full, completed from reference TRBV9 and TRBJ1-1, reads DSGVTQTPKHLITATGQRVTLRCSPRSGDLSVYWYQQSLDQGLQFLIQYYNGEERAKGNILERFSAQQFPDLHSELNLSSLELGDSALYFCASSVGDRGLNTEAFFGQGTRLTVV.

The V and J genes are TRBV5-4 and TRBJ1-1, with TRBD1 matching 8 bases. The CDR3 loop spans 15 amino acids. Germline trimming cut 6 bases from V and 4 bases from J; bases unmatched to any gene: 11. Germline V gene sequence: CDR1 SGHNT, CDR2 YYREEE (reference sequence). In nucleotides, the CDR3 is TGTGCCAGCAATGTGAAACAGGGGGAGGGCACTGAAGCTTTCTTT. Translation: CASNVKQGEGTEAFF. The whole variable domain, remainder taken from reference TRBV5-4 and TRBJ1-1, is ETGVTQSPTHLIKTRGQQVTLRCSSQSGHNTVSWYQQALGQGPQFIFQYYREEENGRGNFPPRFSGLQFPNYSSELNVNALELDDSALYLCASNVKQGEGTEAFFGQGTRLTVV.

This rearrangement joins TRBV7-8 to TRBJ1-2; D may be TRBD1 (6 bases). The germline gives CDR1 SGHVS, CDR2 FQNEAQ. This CDR3 spans 14 amino acids. V gave up 1 base and J gave up 5 bases, with 11 bases separating them. In DNA, the CDR3 is TGTGCCAGCAGCTTAGTAGGACAGCTATATGGCTACACCTTC. Encoded protein: CASSLVGQLYGYTF. Complete variable domain (other parts from reference TRBV7-8 and TRBJ1-2): GAGVSQSPRYKVAKRGQDVALRCDPISGHVSLFWYQQALGQGPEFLTYFQNEAQLDKSGLPSDRFFAERPEGSVSTLKIQRTQQEDSAVYLCASSLVGQLYGYTFGSGTRLTVV.